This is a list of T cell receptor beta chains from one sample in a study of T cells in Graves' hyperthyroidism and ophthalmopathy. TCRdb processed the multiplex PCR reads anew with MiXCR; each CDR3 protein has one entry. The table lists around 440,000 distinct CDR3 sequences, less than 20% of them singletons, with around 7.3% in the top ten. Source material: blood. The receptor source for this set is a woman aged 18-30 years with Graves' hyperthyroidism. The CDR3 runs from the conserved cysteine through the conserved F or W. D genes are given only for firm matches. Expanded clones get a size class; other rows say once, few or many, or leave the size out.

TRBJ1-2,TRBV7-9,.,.,TGTGCCAGCAGCCCCCTGTCGGGGGGGCAAGCTGCTGGCTACACCTTC,CASSPLSGGQAAGYTF
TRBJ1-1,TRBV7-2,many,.,TGTGCCAGCAGCTTAGGCCGGCGTGCGGAAGCTTTCTTT,CASSLGRRAEAFF
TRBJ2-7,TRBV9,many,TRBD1,TGTGCCAGCAGCTTCTCCGGGACAGGGAGCTCCTACGAGCAGTACTTC,CASSFSGTGSSYEQYF
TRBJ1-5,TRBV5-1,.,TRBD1,TGCGCCAGCAGCCCGGCGGGACAGAGGGATCAGCCCCAGCATTTT,CASSPAGQRDQPQHF
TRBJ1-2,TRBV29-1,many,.,TGCAGCGTTGAGGGGGGTCTCCGGGGCTACACCTTC,CSVEGGLRGYTF
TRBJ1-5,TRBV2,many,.,TGTGCCAGCAGTCCCTTAAGAGTGGGGCCCCAGCATTTT,CASSPLRVGPQHF
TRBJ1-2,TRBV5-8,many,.,TGTGCCAGCAGCTTGGCCCATCGCGGGTATGGCTACACCTTC,CASSLAHRGYGYTF
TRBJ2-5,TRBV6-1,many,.,TGTGCCAGCATGCAGGGCCAAGAGACCCAGTACTTC,CASMQGQETQYF
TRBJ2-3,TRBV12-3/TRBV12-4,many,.,TGTGCCAGCGGGGACGCAGATACGCAGTATTTT,CASGDADTQYF
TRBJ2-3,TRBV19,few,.,TGTGCCAGTAGTATGGGGCGAGGCACAGATACGCAGTATTTT,CASSMGRGTDTQYF
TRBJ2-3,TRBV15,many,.,TGTGCCACCAGCAGTGGGGGGTCCAGGGAGGGGGTCACAGATACGCAGTATTTT,CATSSGGSREGVTDTQYF
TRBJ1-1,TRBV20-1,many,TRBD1,TGCAGTGCTAGACCTTCCCTCAACTGGGACAGGGATACTGAAGCTTTCTTT,CSARPSLNWDRDTEAFF
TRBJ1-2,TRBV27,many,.,TGTGCCAGCAGTTTAACCCCCGCCGGGACCGGCCTCTATGGCTACACCTTC,CASSLTPAGTGLYGYTF
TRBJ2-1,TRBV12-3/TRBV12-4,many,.,TGTGCCAGCACTGGACAGTTCCACAATGAGCAGTTCTTC,CASTGQFHNEQFF
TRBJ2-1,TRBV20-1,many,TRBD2,TGCAGTGCTCGACTAGCGGGAGGGGGTGAGCAGTTCTTC,CSARLAGGGEQFF
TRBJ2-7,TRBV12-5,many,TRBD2,TGTGCTAGTGGTTCCGTCCTTACTAGCGGGGAAGCCGTCGACGGCTACGAGCAGTACTTC,CASGSVLTSGEAVDGYEQYF
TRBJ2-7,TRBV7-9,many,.,TGTGCCAGCAGCCTGGTGGACGACGAGCAGTACTTC,CASSLVDDEQYF
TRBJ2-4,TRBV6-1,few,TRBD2,TGTGCCATATCAAAACCTCCGGGAGGGTATAAAGCCAAAAACATTCAGTACTTC,CAISKPPGGYKAKNIQYF
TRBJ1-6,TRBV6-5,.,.,TGTGCCAGCAGTTACAGGGAGGCAAATTCACCCCTCCACTTT,CASSYREANSPLHF
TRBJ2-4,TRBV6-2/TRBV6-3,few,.,TGTGCCAGCAGTTACTCGATGGCTCGGGGGAGAGCCAAAAACATTCAGTACTTC,CASSYSMARGRAKNIQYF
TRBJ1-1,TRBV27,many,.,TGTGCCAGCAGTTCCGTACCAGGCATGAACACTGAAGCTTTCTTT,CASSSVPGMNTEAFF
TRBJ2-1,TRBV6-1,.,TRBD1,TGTGCCACCATCCTACAGGGGGCCTCCTACAATGAGCAGTTCTTC,CATILQGASYNEQFF
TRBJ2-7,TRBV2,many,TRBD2,TGTGCCAGCAGTACGCGGGGGGCCTACGAGCAGTACTTC,CASSTRGAYEQYF
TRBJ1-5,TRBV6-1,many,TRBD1,TGTGCCAGCAGTGTGGGACAGGGGGAGTTTCAGCCCCAGCATTTT,CASSVGQGEFQPQHF
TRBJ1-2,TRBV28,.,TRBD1,TGTGCCAGCAGTGGGGACAGGGGAAATTATTTAGACTATGGCTACACCTTC,CASSGDRGNYLDYGYTF
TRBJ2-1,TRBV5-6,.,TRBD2,TGTGCCAGCAGCTCGGTCGATTGGACTAGCGGGTTACCTGAGCAGTTCTTC,CASSSVDWTSGLPEQFF
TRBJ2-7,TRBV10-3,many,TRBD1,TGTGCAATCAACAGGGGAAATTCCTACGAGCAGTACTTC,CAINRGNSYEQYF
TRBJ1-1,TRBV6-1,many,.,TGTGCCAGCAGTTTGCCCTGGGGATCCTCCCAGGGGACTGAAGCTTTCTTT,CASSLPWGSSQGTEAFF
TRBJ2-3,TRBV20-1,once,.,TGCAGTGCTAGAGGTAGCAGTAGCACAGATACGCAGTATTTT,CSARGSSSTDTQYF
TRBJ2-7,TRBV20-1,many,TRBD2,TGCAGTGCTAGAGCGGGAGGGCCTTCGGCCTACGAGCAGTACTTC,CSARAGGPSAYEQYF
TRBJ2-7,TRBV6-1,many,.,TGTGCCAGCAGCCCCGGAGGGGGCTACGAGCAGTACTTC,CASSPGGGYEQYF
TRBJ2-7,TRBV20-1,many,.,TGCAGTGCTAGAGATCAAAGGCTCGGCTACGAGCAGTACTTC,CSARDQRLGYEQYF
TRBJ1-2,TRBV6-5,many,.,TGTGCCAGCAGTTACTCGAATTCAGGCTATGGCTACACCTTC,CASSYSNSGYGYTF
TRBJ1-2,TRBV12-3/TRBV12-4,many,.,TGTGCCAGCAGTTTGAACAGGGATACCTATGGCTACACCTTC,CASSLNRDTYGYTF
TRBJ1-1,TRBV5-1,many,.,TGCGCCAGCAGCTTGGACTCGTCGAACACTGAAGCTTTCTTT,CASSLDSSNTEAFF
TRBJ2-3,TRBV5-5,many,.,TGTGCCAGCAGCTTGGGCAGGGGACCCATGGATACGCAGTATTTT,CASSLGRGPMDTQYF
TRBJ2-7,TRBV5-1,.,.,TGCGCCAGCAGCAACGGTGTCTACAAAACCTACGAGCAGTACTTC,CASSNGVYKTYEQYF
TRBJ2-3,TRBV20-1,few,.,TGCAGTAAATCCCGGGGAGATACGCAGTATTTT,CSKSRGDTQYF
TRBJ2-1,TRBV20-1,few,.,TGCAGTGCCCGAAGGTCTAGCCTCTACAATGAGCAGTTCTTC,CSARRSSLYNEQFF
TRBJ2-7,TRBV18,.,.,TGTGCCAGCTCACCACCGAAAGGGGGGAGAGGGACAGTTTACTACGAGCAGTACTTC,CASSPPKGGRGTVYYEQYF
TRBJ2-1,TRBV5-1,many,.,TGCGCCAGCAGCTTGAAGAGTTTTTCGAGCTCCTACAATGAGCAGTTCTTC,CASSLKSFSSSYNEQFF